The next 7 T cell receptor beta chains were all read from a single sample in a study of T cell clonality in common variable immunodeficiency. These receptors lack a known antigen. Libraries were prepared by immunoSEQ multiplex PCR; TCRdb keeps only in-frame clonotypes and omits some of them. Observed in the sample are about 8,000 clones, none of them singletons. Study-wide points: Common variable immunodeficiency TCR beta sequences reportedly had fewer deletions and N-nucleotide insertions.

Input material: peripheral blood mononuclear cells. These receptors were taken from a human donor with common variable immunodeficiency.

By its share, this clone is medium-sized. Sequencing ends 3 residues short of the CDR3 end; the germline J gene provides the rest. The rearrangement uses TRBV5-1 and TRBJ2-5; TRBD1 might be the D (5 bases). Germline V gives CDR1 SGHRS, CDR2 YFSETQ. The CDR3 runs to 14 residues. V was cut by 6 bases and J by 1 base, with 13 bases left in between. The CDR3 bases that were read are TGCGCCAGCACCCAATCGACAGTCCAAGAGACC. This codes for CASTQSTVQET. The full-length CDR3 reads as CASTQSTVQETQYF.

For this clone: The read terminates 3 residues ahead of where the CDR3 ends, so the germline J gene completes it. The chain uses TRBV5-1 and TRBJ2-3; 9 bases map to TRBD2. Germline assignment: CDR1 SGHRS and CDR2 YFSETQ. V lost 0 bases and J lost 5; bases outside the gene matches: 4. This CDR3 has 15 amino acids. The CDR3 loop reads CASSLEGSGRDTQYF. The CDR3 DNA, read in part, is TGCGCCAGCAGCTTGGAGGGTAGCGGGAGAGATACG.

This clone was seen a few times. The missing CDR3 end, 3 residues past where the read stops, is filled in from the germline J gene. The chain carries TRBV7-6 and TRBJ1-2, with 9 bases that match TRBD1. CDR1 and CDR2 from the germline V gene are SGHVS and FNYEAQ. With 5 bases clipped from V and 2 bases from J, the junction kept 9 bases outside the gene matches. This CDR3 has 16 residues. CDR3 amino acids: CASSGAPGQGNYGYTF. CDR3 DNA, as far as it was read: TGTGCCAGCAGCGGAGCACCGGGACAGGGCAACTATGGC.

This clone came up many times. The CDR3 end falls 3 residues outside the read, so it is completed with the germline J gene. This chain uses TRBV5-6 with TRBJ2-3; 7 positions agree with TRBD2. This CDR3 has 15 residues. V lost 2 bases and J lost 1; bases outside the gene matches: 4. Germline loops: CDR1 SGHDT, CDR2 YYEEEE. CDR3 loop: CASSLSGVGTDTQYF. CDR3 DNA, as far as it was read: TGTGCCAGCAGCTTAAGCGGGGTGGGCACAGATACG.

This clone was counted ten times or more. The sequence runs out 3 residues before the end of the CDR3; the remainder is reconstructed from the germline J gene. The V and J genes are TRBV20-1 and TRBJ2-3, with 8 bases lining up with TRBD2. Germline CDR1 is DFQATT and CDR2 is SNEGSKA (reference sequence). V lost 8 bases and J lost 2; bases outside the gene matches: 6. The CDR3 sequence is 13 residues long. The covered CDR3 bases are TGCAGTTCAAGACTAGCGTACACAGATACG. Protein product: CSSRLAYTDT. The full CDR3 protein reads CSSRLAYTDTQYF.

This clone is labeled medium-sized. The CDR3 is cut off 3 residues early in the read; its end comes from the germline J gene. This chain connects TRBV10-3 to TRBJ2-2; TRBD2 might be the D (5 bases). CDR3 size: 15 residues. Germline CDR1 and CDR2: ENHRY and SYGVKD. V dropped 0 bases and J dropped 5 bases, with 10 bases sitting between them. CDR3 bases read: TGTGCCATCAGTGAGTCGGAGACTACGACCGGGGAG. This sequence encodes CAISESETTTGE. The CDR3 in its entirety is CAISESETTTGELFF.

About this clone itself: The sequence runs out 3 residues before the end of the CDR3; the remainder is reconstructed from the germline J gene. The rearrangement joins TRBV7-6 to TRBJ1-1; the match to TRBD1 covers 7 bases. The CDR3 is 15 amino acids. Trimming at V came to 2 bases and at J to 0 bases, leaving 3 bases not matched to a gene. Germline V gives CDR1 SGHVS, CDR2 FNYEAQ. The chain's CDR3 is CASSLTGALNTEAFF. The covered CDR3 bases are TGTGCCAGCAGCTTAACAGGGGCCTTGAACACTGAA.